This is a list of T cell receptor beta chains from one sample in a study of shared clonotypes between healthy human individuals. TCRdb's copy holds only in-frame clones and misses some; the assay was immunoSEQ multiplex PCR. This table has roughly 760,000 clones, about 74% appearing once. Material: memory CD4+ T cells sorted from blood. These receptors all come from a woman under 40 in good health. Each CDR3 is given without its conserved first and last residue.

j_call v_call cdr3_aa
TRBJ1-2 TRBV5-1 ASSLALTGRNYGYT
TRBJ2-3 TRBV15 ATSREVAGGPKDTQY
TRBJ2-1 TRBV4-1 ASSPVSPRGEQF
TRBJ1-1 TRBV25-1 ASSESDRGTEAF
TRBJ1-5 TRBV2 ASSASTGDQPQH
TRBJ1-1 TRBV19 ASSRTGDTEAF
TRBJ2-7 TRBV25-1 ASSTGGGIGEQY
TRBJ1-5 TRBV2 ASSEAGFPGTGWRYSNQPQH
TRBJ1-5 TRBV15 ATSRRDRAQPQH
TRBJ1-2 TRBV5-4 ASSLDRDYGYT
TRBJ2-7 TRBV19 ASSERHGTSGTYEQY
TRBJ1-1 TRBV6-5 ASSYSTGRNTEAF
TRBJ2-7 TRBV11-3 ASSLDMVSSYEQY
TRBJ1-2 TRBV12-5 ASGLVLPGVDYGYT
TRBJ2-5 TRBV7-2 ASSLSPRETQY
TRBJ1-4 TRBV18 ASSPNQGNNEKLF
TRBJ2-3 TRBV6-1 ASTLWGFNTDTQY
TRBJ1-5 TRBV19 ASSTGQGGHNQPQH
TRBJ2-7 TRBV12-5 ASGLGGGQASYEQY
TRBJ2-1 TRBV5-1 ASSFPGTYNEQF
TRBJ2-1 TRBV7-2 ASSSKGRKSYNEQF
TRBJ2-7 TRBV18 ASSPRGQGGGVYEQY
TRBJ2-3 TRBV6-1 ASSQGTVLDTQY
TRBJ1-5 TRBV6-1 ASSESGRDKVH
TRBJ1-4 TRBV5-1 ASSLGPNEKLF
TRBJ2-3 TRBV6-1 ASSEVGPPRDTQY
TRBJ1-4 TRBV9 ASSVGPLNEKLF
TRBJ1-1 TRBV28 ASRLVSTEAF
TRBJ1-2 TRBV25-1 ATPPHRDSDYGYT
TRBJ1-2 TRBV5-5 ASSIPGTGSFYGYT
TRBJ2-7 TRBV7-2 ASSYYLGEQY
TRBJ2-3 TRBV25-1 ASSNSRDTQY
TRBJ1-4 TRBV5-6 ASSLGDRGTQEKLF
TRBJ2-7 TRBV6-5 ARVATVDPYEQY
TRBJ2-2 TRBV7-2 ASSWDFNTGELF
TRBJ1-1 TRBV30 AWSKDRVNTEAF
TRBJ1-1 TRBV5-1 ASSSRQGVTEAF
TRBJ2-5 TRBV19 ASSNRETQY
TRBJ1-2 TRBV5-1 ASSGTDRATYGYT
TRBJ1-2 TRBV19 ASIEGQGDYGYT
TRBJ2-1 TRBV28 ASSARPEQF
TRBJ2-7 TRBV2 ASSNMFIASGRLGQY
TRBJ1-2 TRBV28 ASSLVAGNYGYT
TRBJ2-7 TRBV7-9 ASSLQETYEQY
TRBJ2-1 TRBV7-6 ASSLSQGPSHEQF
TRBJ2-1 TRBV9 ASSVTPRSSYNEQF